The 27 T cell receptor beta chains below were found in one sample sequenced in a study of spatial heterogeneity in lung cancer. The study's findings and limits: Expanded alpha and beta TCR counts within tumors tracked tumor mutation counts.

The time point was: sample taken at primary tumor resection. These receptors have no identified antigens. A single record per CDR3 protein comes from TCRdb applying MiXCR to the 5' RACE reads. The sample consists of some 1,300 distinct CDR3 sequences, about 10% of them appearing once. The sample here was lung tumor tissue, taken at surgery. The receptors originated from a male donor with early-stage non-small cell lung cancer.

In this sample, this clonotype is medium-sized. The chain is built from TRBV27 and TRBJ2-6, with D possibly matching TRBD2 (5 bases). CDR1 and CDR2 from the germline V gene are MNHEY and SMNVEV (reference sequence). V was cut by 2 bases and J by 1 base, with 6 bases left in between. This CDR3 comprises 15 residues. The CDR3 nucleotides read TGTGCCAGCAGTTTACGGGATTCTGGGGCCAACGTCCTGACTTTC. The encoded protein is CASSLRDSGANVLTF.

V gene TRBV5-4 combines with J gene TRBJ2-1, with 10 positions matching TRBD2. The CDR3 consists of 14 residues. Germline V lookup: CDR1 SGHNT, CDR2 YYREEE (reference sequence). J lost 8 bases, V lost 3 bases, and 5 bases had no gene match. In DNA, the CDR3 is TGTGCCAGCAGCTCCGGGACTAGCGTGTATGAGCAGTTCTTC. Translating gives CASSSGTSVYEQFF.

This clonotype is medium-sized by share. The chain carries TRBV2 and TRBJ2-7, with 13 positions matching TRBD2. CDR3 length: 14 amino acids. With 6 bases clipped from V and 4 bases from J, the junction kept 3 bases outside the gene matches. CDR1 is SNHLY, CDR2 FYNNEI, per germline. In DNA form, the CDR3 reads TGTGCCAGCAGGGGGACTAGCGGGAAATACGAGCAGTACTTC. Residues: CASRGTSGKYEQYF. Filled out from reference TRBV2 and TRBJ2-7, the complete variable domain reads EPEVTQTPSHQVTQMGQEVILRCVPISNHLYFYWYRQILGQKVEFLVSFYNNEISEKSEIFDDQFSVERPDGSNFTLKIRSTKLEDSAMYFCASRGTSGKYEQYFGPGTRLTVT.

This clonotype counts as medium-sized. The chain links TRBV7-2 to TRBJ1-5; D is perhaps TRBD1 (6 bases). Trimming took off 1 base at V and 0 bases at J, with 10 bases between the two ends. The CDR3 covers 16 residues. Germline V gene data show CDR1 as SGHTA and CDR2 as FQGNSA. CDR3 sequence: CASSLGTVYSNQPQHF. CDR3 DNA: TGTGCCAGCAGCTTAGGGACAGTTTATAGCAATCAGCCCCAGCATTTT.

By proportion, this clonotype is medium-sized. The genes are TRBV14 and TRBJ2-2; 7 bases are a match to TRBD2. The CDR3 has 16 amino acids. The germline CDR1 and CDR2 sequences are SGHDN and FVKESK. V dropped 4 bases and J dropped 5; count of bases not matched to a gene: 10. CDR3: CASSPLGEGRTGELFF. DNA of the CDR3: TGTGCCAGCAGCCCCCTGGGGGAGGGCAGGACCGGGGAGCTGTTTTTT.

The sample holds many counts of this clonotype. This chain connects TRBV5-4 to TRBJ1-1, with D perhaps TRBD1 (6 bases). CDR1 SGHNT and CDR2 YYREEE come from the germline V gene (reference sequence). This CDR3 is built from 17 residues. V lost 7 bases and J 4 bases, leaving 26 bases between the germline ends. The CDR3 loop reads CASWDANPGHLSTEAFF. CDR3 nucleotides: TGTGCCAGCTGGGATGCGAATCCGGGACACCTCTCCACTGAAGCTTTCTTT.

By share, this clonotype counts as medium-sized (0.01 to 0.1%). This chain uses TRBV20-1 with TRBJ1-1; no firm D call. Trimming left V 3 bases short and J 0 bases short, with 11 bases between. The CDR3 covers 14 residues. The germline CDR1 and CDR2 sequences are DFQATT and SNEGSKA (reference sequence). CDR3 region: CSARKTTVNTEAFF. The CDR3 DNA sequence: TGCAGTGCTAGGAAAACGACGGTGAACACTGAAGCTTTCTTT.

This clonotype counts as medium-sized. This chain uses TRBV20-1 with TRBJ2-3; TRBD1 agrees at 9 bases. Looked up from germline, CDR1 is DFQATT and CDR2 is SNEGSKA (reference sequence). V lost 2 bases, J lost 6 bases, and 9 bases stayed unmatched. This CDR3 comprises 15 residues. For the CDR3, the DNA is TGCAGTGCTAGACGTAACAGGGGGCGAGGGGATACGCAGTATTTT. Protein product: CSARRNRGRGDTQYF.

By share, this clonotype counts as large. The V gene is TRBV2, the J gene TRBJ2-1; TRBD2 might be the D (7 bases). The germline gives CDR1 SNHLY, CDR2 FYNNEI. This CDR3 has 13 amino acids. Trimming took off 7 bases at V and 8 bases at J, with 15 bases between the two ends. CDR3 in amino acids: CASNRDYTDEQFF. The CDR3 DNA is TGTGCCAGCAACAGGGACTACACGGATGAGCAGTTCTTC.

This clonotype is medium-sized in the sample. J is TRBJ2-3 and V is TRBV3-1; maybe TRBD2 (6 bases). The V end was cut by 2 bases, the J end by 6 bases, with 12 bases between. The germline CDR1 and CDR2 sequences are LGHDT and YNNKEL (reference sequence). The CDR3 has 14 residues. CDR3 sequence (DNA): TGTGCCAGCAGCCAACATCGGGAGCTGGATACGCAGTATTTT. Protein: CASSQHRELDTQYF.

By share of the sample, this clonotype is medium-sized (0.01 to 0.1%). V and J are TRBV5-1 and TRBJ2-3; D remains ambiguous. The CDR3 is 15 residues long. Germline values: CDR1 SGHRS, CDR2 YFSETQ. V was trimmed by 4 bases and J by 0 bases, leaving 12 bases between them. CDR3 in amino acids: CASSPLDLSTDTQYF. Written as DNA, the CDR3 is TGCGCCAGCAGCCCGTTGGACCTCAGCACAGATACGCAGTATTTT.

This clonotype is labeled as medium-sized. The chain is built from TRBV20-1 and TRBJ2-1; 13 nucleotides agree with TRBD2. The CDR3 runs to 16 residues. The germline V gene encodes CDR1 DFQATT and CDR2 SNEGSKA (reference sequence). With 2 bases clipped from V and 8 bases from J, the junction kept 9 bases outside the gene matches. CDR3 region: CSARKARLAGGDEQFF. For the CDR3, the DNA is TGCAGTGCTAGAAAGGCACGACTAGCGGGAGGCGATGAGCAGTTCTTC.

This clonotype is labeled medium-sized. The chain carries TRBV5-1 and TRBJ2-1; 8 bases align to TRBD2. CDR1 and CDR2 from the germline V gene are SGHRS and YFSETQ. This CDR3 is 16 amino acids long. The ends lost 4 bases at V and 7 bases at J; junction bases unmatched: 13. The CDR3 region is CASSPEAGAGLNEQFF. CDR3 nucleotides: TGCGCCAGCAGCCCGGAAGCGGGAGCCGGATTAAATGAGCAGTTCTTC.

In this sample, this clonotype is large. This CDR3 reads CASSPMRGSNQPQHF. CDR3 DNA sequence: TGTGCCAGCAGCCCGATGAGAGGCAGCAATCAGCCCCAGCATTTT. The V gene is TRBV7-2, the J gene TRBJ1-5, with D unclear. Germline V gene data show CDR1 as SGHTA and CDR2 as FQGNSA. Trimming removed 5 bases from V and 1 base from J, with 12 bases in between. The CDR3 length is 15 residues.

Relative to its sample, this clonotype is medium-sized (0.01 to 0.1%). The CDR3 DNA is TGCGCCAGCAGCTCCCAGGAGAACACTGAAGCTTTCTTT. This sequence encodes CASSSQENTEAFF. The V gene is TRBV5-1, the J gene TRBJ1-1; D is unclear. In germline, CDR1 is SGHRS, CDR2 YFSETQ. Trimming left V 3 bases short and J 1 base short, with 7 bases between. This CDR3 comprises 13 residues.

By frequency in the sample, this clonotype is medium-sized. The rearrangement uses TRBV5-1 and TRBJ2-5; possible D gene TRBD2, 6 bases. Germline CDR1 and CDR2: SGHRS and YFSETQ. The length of the CDR3 is 16 residues. V lost 2 bases to trimming and J lost 2 bases, with 16 bases between them. Here the CDR3 reads CASSLTPGVRQETQYF. As DNA, the CDR3 is TGCGCCAGCAGCTTAACTCCGGGAGTAAGACAAGAGACCCAGTACTTC. Variable domain in full (rest from reference TRBV5-1 and TRBJ2-5): KAGVTQTPRYLIKTRGQQVTLSCSPISGHRSVSWYQQTPGQGLQFLFEYFSETQRNKGNFPGRFSGRQFSNSRSEMNVSTLELGDSALYLCASSLTPGVRQETQYFGPGTRLLVL.

By share, this clonotype ranks as medium-sized. The CDR3 DNA reads as TGTGCCAGCAGGGCCGAGGTGACCCAGTACTTC. Amino acids: CASRAEVTQYF. This rearrangement joins TRBV6-2 or TRBV6-3 to TRBJ2-5, with D uncertain. The CDR3 is 11 residues long. V was trimmed by 6 bases and J by 7 bases, leaving 9 bases between them. The germline gives CDR1 MNHEY, CDR2 SVGEGT.

By its share, this clonotype is medium-sized. V and J are TRBV7-9 and TRBJ1-5; D is undetermined. CDR1 is SEHNR and CDR2 is FQNEAQ in the germline V gene (reference sequence). V gave up 7 bases and J gave up 0 bases, with 19 bases separating them. The CDR3 contains 17 residues. The DNA for the CDR3 is TGTGCCAGCACCCACCGTAGCAAGGCGGTTAGCAATCAGCCCCAGCATTTT. Translation gives CASTHRSKAVSNQPQHF.

In this sample, this clonotype is large. The CDR3: CSVGDGTSNEKLFF. DNA of the CDR3: TGCAGCGTTGGTGACGGGACCTCGAATGAAAAACTGTTTTTT. The V call is TRBV29-1, the J call TRBJ1-4, with a weak D call TRBD1 (5 bases). Germline V CDR1 and CDR2: SQVTM, ANQGSEA. This CDR3 has 14 residues. V was cut by 4 bases and J by 5 bases, with 14 bases left in between.

This clonotype qualifies as large. The CDR3: CASSKTSGSPDTQYF. In nucleotides, the CDR3 is TGTGCCAGCAGCAAGACTAGCGGGAGCCCAGATACGCAGTATTTT. The chain links TRBV7-8 to TRBJ2-3; 12 positions agree with TRBD2. This CDR3 contains 15 residues. Germline CDR1 reads SGHVS; CDR2 reads FQNEAQ. Unmatched junction bases numbered 4, after V lost 5 bases and J lost 4 bases.

By sample share, this clonotype is medium-sized. This chain connects TRBV9 to TRBJ1-3; D gene ambiguous. The CDR3 consists of 15 residues. From germline, CDR1 is SGDLS and CDR2 YYNGEE. The V end was cut by 0 bases, the J end by 0 bases, with 7 bases between. Here the CDR3 DNA reads TGTGCCAGCAGCGTAGGACGGTCCTCTGGAAACACCATATATTTT. It encodes CASSVGRSSGNTIYF.

This clonotype is labeled as medium-sized. V gene TRBV27 combines with J gene TRBJ2-1, with 8 bases lining up with TRBD2. Germline CDR1 reads MNHEY; CDR2 reads SMNVEV (reference sequence). J gave up 9 bases and V 0 bases, and 13 bases lay outside the gene matches. This CDR3 is built from 17 residues. This chain's CDR3 is CASSLSISPSGWAEQFF. The CDR3, as DNA: TGTGCCAGCAGTTTATCGATTAGTCCTAGCGGGTGGGCTGAGCAGTTCTTC.

This clonotype appeared once. V gene TRBV10-3 combines with J gene TRBJ2-7, with 10 nucleotides matching TRBD1. Germline V gives CDR1 ENHRY, CDR2 SYGVKD. There are 16 residues in the CDR3. V was clipped by 2 bases and J by 5 bases; unmatched bases: 9. The CDR3 is CAISELPGTGANEQYF. The DNA for the CDR3 is TGTGCCATCAGTGAGCTCCCCGGGACAGGGGCCAACGAGCAGTACTTC.

This clonotype is large within its sample. V gene TRBV7-9 combines with J gene TRBJ2-1; D unresolved. Germline V gene sequence: CDR1 SEHNR, CDR2 FQNEAQ (reference sequence). V lost 1 base and J lost 9, with 7 bases in between. This CDR3 is built from 12 residues. CDR3 residues: CASSLDSSEQFF. In nucleotides, the CDR3 is TGTGCCAGCAGCTTAGATAGCAGTGAGCAGTTCTTC. Looking up the rest from reference TRBV7-9 and TRBJ2-1 gives the full variable domain: DTGVSQNPRHKITKRGQNVTFRCDPISEHNRLYWYRQTLGQGPEFLTYFQNEAQLEKSRLLSDRFSAERPKGSFSTLEIQRTEQGDSAMYLCASSLDSSEQFFGPGTRLTVL.

This clonotype is labeled as large (0.1 to 1%). This chain links TRBV4-2 with TRBJ2-7; TRBD2 is a possible D gene (5 bases). The CDR3 spans 15 residues. V gave up 0 bases and J gave up 6 bases, with 15 bases separating them. From germline, CDR1 is LGHNA and CDR2 YNFKEQ. DNA for the CDR3: TGTGCCAGCAGCCAAGATGGGCTAGCAAGGTCCGAGCAGTACTTC. This sequence encodes CASSQDGLARSEQYF.

This clonotype is medium-sized (0.01 to 0.1%). This sequence joins TRBV9 and TRBJ2-5; no reliable D call. This CDR3 is built from 15 residues. Per the germline V gene, CDR1 is SGDLS and CDR2 is YYNGEE. With 0 bases removed from V and 2 bases from J, the gap between germline ends came to 11 bases. CDR3 protein: CASSVVVVGQETQYF. The CDR3 DNA sequence: TGTGCCAGCAGCGTAGTGGTGGTCGGGCAAGAGACCCAGTACTTC.

V usage is TRBV12-3 or TRBV12-4 and J usage is TRBJ2-1, with D possibly matching TRBD1 (6 bases). The CDR3 consists of 14 residues. V was shortened by 1 base and J by 4 bases, with 8 bases between the two germline ends. The CDR3 DNA sequence: TGTGCCAGCAGTTTAGAAGGACAGTACAATGAGCAGTTCTTC. Its translation is CASSLEGQYNEQFF.